This T cell receptor (beta chain) was profiled in a study of Ad26.COV2.S vaccination and SARS-CoV-2 variants. Study information: Dosing was one shot or two shots 56 days apart. Findings of the study overall: Reportedly, after vaccination the spike-specific CD8+ and CD4+ T cell responses displayed substantial breadth.

Libraries were prepared by immunoSEQ multiplex PCR; TCRdb keeps only in-frame clonotypes and omits some of them. The table shows roughly 400,000 clones, with about nine tenths occurring only once. Treatment given: 15 to 20 received Ad26.COV2.S at low or high dose, single or two shots; roughly 5 received placebo; per-sample allocation not given. Repertoires come from day 63 after the first vaccine or placebo injection. The ends were cut back, 0 bases at V and 0 bases at J, with 9 bases in the middle. Per the germline V gene, CDR1 is SNHLY and CDR2 is FYNNEI. There are 16 residues in the CDR3. Turning to this clone: Its antigen is unidentified.

Sequencing was performed on peripheral blood, taken in a trial of Ad26.COV2.S vaccine versus placebo. The chain employs TRBV2 and TRBJ2-4, with unresolved D. The TCR originated in a person between 18 and 65 years old who received the Ad26.COV2.S COVID-19 vaccine or a placebo. The DNA of the CDR3 is TGTGCCAGCAGTGAAGCGCTTAGCATAGCCAAAAACATTCAGTACTTC. Translating it yields CASSEALSIAKNIQYF.